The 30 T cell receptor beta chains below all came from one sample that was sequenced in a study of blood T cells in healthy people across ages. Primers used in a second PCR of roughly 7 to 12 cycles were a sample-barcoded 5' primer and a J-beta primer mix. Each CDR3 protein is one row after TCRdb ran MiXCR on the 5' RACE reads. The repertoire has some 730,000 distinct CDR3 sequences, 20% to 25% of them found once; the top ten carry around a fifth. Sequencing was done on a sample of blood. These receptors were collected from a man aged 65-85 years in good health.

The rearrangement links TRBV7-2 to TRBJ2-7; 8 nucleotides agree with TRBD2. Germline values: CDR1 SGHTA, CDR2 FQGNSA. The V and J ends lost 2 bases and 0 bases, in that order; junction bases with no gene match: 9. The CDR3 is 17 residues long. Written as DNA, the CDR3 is TGTGCCAGCAGCTTATATGGGGTAGCGGGGAGCTCCTACGAGCAGTACTTC. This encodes CASSLYGVAGSSYEQYF.

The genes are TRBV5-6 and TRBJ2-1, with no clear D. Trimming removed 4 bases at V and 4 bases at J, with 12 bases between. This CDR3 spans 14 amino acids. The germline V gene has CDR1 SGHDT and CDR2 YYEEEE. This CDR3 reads CASSPPAAYNEQFF. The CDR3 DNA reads TGTGCCAGCAGCCCCCCGGCGGCTTACAATGAGCAGTTCTTC.

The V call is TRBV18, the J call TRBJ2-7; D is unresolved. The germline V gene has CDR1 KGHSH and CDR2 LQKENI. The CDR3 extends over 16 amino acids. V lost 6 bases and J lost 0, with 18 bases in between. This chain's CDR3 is CASSSKRVGVSYEQYF. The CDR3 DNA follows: TGTGCCAGCTCGTCTAAAAGGGTCGGAGTCTCCTACGAGCAGTACTTC.

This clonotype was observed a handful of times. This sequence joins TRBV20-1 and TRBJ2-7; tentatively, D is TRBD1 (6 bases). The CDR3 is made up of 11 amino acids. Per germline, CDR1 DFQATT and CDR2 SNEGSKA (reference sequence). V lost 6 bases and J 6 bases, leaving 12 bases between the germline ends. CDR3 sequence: CSAGTGFEQYV. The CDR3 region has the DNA TGCAGTGCGGGTACAGGGTTCGAGCAGTACGTC.

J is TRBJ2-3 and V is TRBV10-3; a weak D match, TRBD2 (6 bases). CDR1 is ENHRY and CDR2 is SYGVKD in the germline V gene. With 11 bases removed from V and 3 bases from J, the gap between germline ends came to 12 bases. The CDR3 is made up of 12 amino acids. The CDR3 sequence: CASDGGTDTQYF. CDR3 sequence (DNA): TGTGCCTCCGATGGGGGGACAGATACGCAGTATTTT.

The CDR3 bases are TGTGCCAGCAGTTTTGTCGTTAGTAAGGGTGAGCAGTTCTTC. This translates into CASSFVVSKGEQFF. The chain has TRBV12-3 or TRBV12-4 and TRBJ2-1; D uncertain. V gave up 3 bases and J gave up 9 bases, with 15 bases separating them. The CDR3 loop spans 14 amino acids.

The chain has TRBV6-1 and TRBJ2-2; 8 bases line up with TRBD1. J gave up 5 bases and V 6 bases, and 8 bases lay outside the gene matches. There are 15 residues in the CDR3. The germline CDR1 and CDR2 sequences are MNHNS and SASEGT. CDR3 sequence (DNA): TGTGCCAGCAGCTCCTGGGACAGGCGGACCGGGGAGCTGTTTTTT. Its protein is CASSSWDRRTGELFF.

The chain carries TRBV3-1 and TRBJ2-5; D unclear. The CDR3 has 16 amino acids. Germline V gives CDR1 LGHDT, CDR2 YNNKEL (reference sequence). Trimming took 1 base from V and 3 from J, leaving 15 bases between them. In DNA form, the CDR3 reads TGTGCCAGCAGCCAAGGACCCGGCGAGGCGGAAGAGACCCAGTACTTC. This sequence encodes CASSQGPGEAEETQYF.

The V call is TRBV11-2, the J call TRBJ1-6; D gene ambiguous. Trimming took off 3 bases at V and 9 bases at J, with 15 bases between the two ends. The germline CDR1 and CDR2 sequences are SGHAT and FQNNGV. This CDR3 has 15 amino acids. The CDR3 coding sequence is TGTGCCAGCAGCTTTGGGCTCCCACGGGTTTCACCCCTCCACTTT. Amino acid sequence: CASSFGLPRVSPLHF.

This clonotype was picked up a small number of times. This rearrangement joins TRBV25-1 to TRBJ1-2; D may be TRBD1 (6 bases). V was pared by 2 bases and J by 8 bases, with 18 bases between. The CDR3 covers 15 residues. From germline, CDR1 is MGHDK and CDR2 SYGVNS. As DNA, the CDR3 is TGTGCCAGCAGTGAAAGGATGGGACACGTTGGGGGCTACACCTTC. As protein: CASSERMGHVGGYTF.

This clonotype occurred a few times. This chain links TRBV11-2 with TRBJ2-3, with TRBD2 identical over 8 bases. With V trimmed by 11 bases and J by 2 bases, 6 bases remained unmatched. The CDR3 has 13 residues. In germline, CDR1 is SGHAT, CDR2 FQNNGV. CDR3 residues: CALGGDFTDTQYF. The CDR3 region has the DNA TGTGCCCTCGGGGGGGACTTCACAGATACGCAGTATTTT.

The CDR3 reads CASSLSGWGEKLFF. As DNA, the CDR3 is TGCGCCAGCAGCTTGTCTGGGTGGGGTGAAAAACTGTTTTTT. The chain employs TRBV5-1 and TRBJ1-4; D call uncertain. The CDR3 covers 14 residues. V lost 1 base and J lost 7, with 11 bases in between. Looked up from germline, CDR1 is SGHRS and CDR2 is YFSETQ. The full variable domain, with the rest looked up from reference TRBV5-1 and TRBJ1-4, is KAGVTQTPRYLIKTRGQQVTLSCSPISGHRSVSWYQQTPGQGLQFLFEYFSETQRNKGNFPGRFSGRQFSNSRSEMNVSTLELGDSALYLCASSLSGWGEKLFFGSGTQLSVL.

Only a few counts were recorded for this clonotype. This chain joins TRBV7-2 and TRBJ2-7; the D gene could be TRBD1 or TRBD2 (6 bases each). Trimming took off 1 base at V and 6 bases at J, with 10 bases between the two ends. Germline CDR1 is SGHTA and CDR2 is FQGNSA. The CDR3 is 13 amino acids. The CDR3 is CASSLVGGREQYV. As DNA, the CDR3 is TGTGCCAGCAGCTTAGTAGGGGGGCGCGAGCAGTACGTC.

CDR3 in DNA: TGTGCCAGCAGCTACGCCGCCACCTTCACAGATACGCAGTATTTT. As protein: CASSYAATFTDTQYF. The rearrangement joins TRBV6-5 to TRBJ2-3; D not certain. Trimming took off 6 bases at V and 2 bases at J, with 15 bases between the two ends. The CDR3 spans 15 residues. The germline V gene encodes CDR1 MNHEY and CDR2 SVGAGI.

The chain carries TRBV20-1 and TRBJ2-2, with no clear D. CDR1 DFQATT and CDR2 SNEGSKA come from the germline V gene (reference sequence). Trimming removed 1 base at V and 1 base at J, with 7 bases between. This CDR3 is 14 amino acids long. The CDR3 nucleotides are TGCAGTGCTAGAGCACAGAAGAACACCGGGGAGCTGTTTTTT. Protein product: CSARAQKNTGELFF.

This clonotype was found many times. Here the CDR3 reads CASSPRQETQYF. CDR3 DNA sequence: TGTGCCAGCTCACCCAGACAAGAGACCCAGTACTTC. The J gene is TRBJ2-5, the V gene TRBV18; no reliable D call. The CDR3 sequence is 12 residues long. Germline V lookup: CDR1 KGHSH, CDR2 LQKENI. The V gene lost 3 bases and the J gene lost 2 bases, with 4 bases spanning the gap.

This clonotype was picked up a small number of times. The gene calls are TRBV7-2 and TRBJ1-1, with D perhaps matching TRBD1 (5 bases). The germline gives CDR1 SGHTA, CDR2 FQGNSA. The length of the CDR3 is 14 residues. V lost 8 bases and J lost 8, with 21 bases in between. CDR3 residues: CASGMDGRDGEAFF. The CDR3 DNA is TGTGCCAGCGGGATGGACGGCAGGGACGGAGAAGCTTTCTTT.

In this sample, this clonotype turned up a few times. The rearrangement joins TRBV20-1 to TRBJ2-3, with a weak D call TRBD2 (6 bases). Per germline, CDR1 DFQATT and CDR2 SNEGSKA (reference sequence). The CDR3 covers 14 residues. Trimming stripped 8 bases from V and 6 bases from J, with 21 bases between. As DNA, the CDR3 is TGCAGTACCCCCGGGAGCCCAAACGGGGATACGCAGTATTTT. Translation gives CSTPGSPNGDTQYF.

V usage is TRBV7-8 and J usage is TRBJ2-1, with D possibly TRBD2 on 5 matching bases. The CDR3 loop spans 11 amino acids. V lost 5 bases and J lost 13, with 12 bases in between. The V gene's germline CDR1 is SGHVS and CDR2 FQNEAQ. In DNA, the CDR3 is TGTGCCAGCAGCAGCTGGACTGCCCAGTTCTTC. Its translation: CASSSWTAQFF.

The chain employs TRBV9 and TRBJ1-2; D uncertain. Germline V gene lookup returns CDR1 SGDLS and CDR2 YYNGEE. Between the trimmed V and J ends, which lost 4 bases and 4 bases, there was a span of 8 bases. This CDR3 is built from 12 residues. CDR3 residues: CASSPHVYGYTF. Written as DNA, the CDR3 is TGTGCCAGCAGCCCCCACGTCTATGGCTACACCTTC.

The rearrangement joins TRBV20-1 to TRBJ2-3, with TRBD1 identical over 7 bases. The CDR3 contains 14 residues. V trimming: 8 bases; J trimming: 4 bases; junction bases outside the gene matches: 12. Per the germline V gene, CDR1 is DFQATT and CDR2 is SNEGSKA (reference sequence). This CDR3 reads CSSIDRVIADTQYF. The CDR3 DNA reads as TGCAGTTCCATTGACAGGGTTATCGCAGATACGCAGTATTTT.

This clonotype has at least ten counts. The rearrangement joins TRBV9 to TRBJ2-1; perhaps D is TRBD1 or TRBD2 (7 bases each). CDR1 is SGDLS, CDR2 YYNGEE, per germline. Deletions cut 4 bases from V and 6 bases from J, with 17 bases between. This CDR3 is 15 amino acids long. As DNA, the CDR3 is TGTGCCAGCAGCCCCCAGGGGGTAGCGGGCAATGAGCAGTTCTTC. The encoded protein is CASSPQGVAGNEQFF.

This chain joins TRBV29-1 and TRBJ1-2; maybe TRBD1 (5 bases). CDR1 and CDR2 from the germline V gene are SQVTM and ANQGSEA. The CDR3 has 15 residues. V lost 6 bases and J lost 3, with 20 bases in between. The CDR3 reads CSVTPSGWGDYGYTF. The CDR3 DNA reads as TGCAGCGTGACCCCCTCGGGATGGGGGGACTATGGCTACACCTTC.

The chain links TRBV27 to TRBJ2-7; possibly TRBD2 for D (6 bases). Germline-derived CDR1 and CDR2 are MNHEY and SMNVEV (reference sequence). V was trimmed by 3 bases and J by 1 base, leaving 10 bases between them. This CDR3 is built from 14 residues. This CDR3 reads CASSFVAGSYEQYF. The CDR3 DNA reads TGTGCCAGCAGTTTTGTCGCGGGGTCCTACGAGCAGTACTTC.

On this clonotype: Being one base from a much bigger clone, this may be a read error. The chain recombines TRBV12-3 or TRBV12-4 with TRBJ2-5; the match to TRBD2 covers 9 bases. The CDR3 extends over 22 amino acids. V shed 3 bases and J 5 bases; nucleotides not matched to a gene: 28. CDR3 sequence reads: CASSFVRREVLGGGAVRETQYF. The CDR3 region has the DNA TGTGCCAGCAGTTTTGTTCGTCGGGAGGTTCTGGGCGGGGGGGCCGTACGGGAGACCCAGTACTTC.

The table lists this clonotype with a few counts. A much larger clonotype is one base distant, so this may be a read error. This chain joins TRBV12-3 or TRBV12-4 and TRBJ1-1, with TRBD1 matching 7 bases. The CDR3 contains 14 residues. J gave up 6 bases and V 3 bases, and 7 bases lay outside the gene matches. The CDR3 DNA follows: TGTGCCAGCAGTTTGAGACAGGGCGTGGCTGAAGCTTTCTTT. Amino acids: CASSLRQGVAEAFF.

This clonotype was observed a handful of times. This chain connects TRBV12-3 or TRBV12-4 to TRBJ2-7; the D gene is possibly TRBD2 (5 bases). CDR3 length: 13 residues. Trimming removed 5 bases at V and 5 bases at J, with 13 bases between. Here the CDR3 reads CASSARGWDEQYF. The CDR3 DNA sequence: TGTGCCAGCAGTGCCCGGGGTTGGGACGAGCAGTACTTC.

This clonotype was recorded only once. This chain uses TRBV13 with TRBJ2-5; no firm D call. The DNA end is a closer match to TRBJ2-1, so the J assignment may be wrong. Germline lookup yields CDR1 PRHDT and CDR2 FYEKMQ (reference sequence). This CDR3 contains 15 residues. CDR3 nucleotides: TGTGCCAGCAGCTTATGGAAGGGTCCCGCCCATGAGCAGTTCTTC. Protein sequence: CASSLWKGPAHEQFF.

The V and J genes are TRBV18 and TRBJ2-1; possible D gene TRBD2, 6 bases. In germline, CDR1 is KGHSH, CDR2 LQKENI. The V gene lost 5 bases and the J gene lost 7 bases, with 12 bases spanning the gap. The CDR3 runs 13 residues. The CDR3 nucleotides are TGTGCCAGCTCATCGGGACTTACTAATGAGCAGTTCTTC. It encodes CASSSGLTNEQFF.

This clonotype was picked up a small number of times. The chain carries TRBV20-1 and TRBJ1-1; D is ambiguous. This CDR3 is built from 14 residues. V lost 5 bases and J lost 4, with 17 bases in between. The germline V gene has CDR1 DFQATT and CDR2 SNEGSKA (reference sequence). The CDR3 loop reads CSALPGLPGTEAFF. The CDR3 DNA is TGCAGTGCTTTACCGGGCCTCCCGGGCACTGAAGCTTTCTTT.